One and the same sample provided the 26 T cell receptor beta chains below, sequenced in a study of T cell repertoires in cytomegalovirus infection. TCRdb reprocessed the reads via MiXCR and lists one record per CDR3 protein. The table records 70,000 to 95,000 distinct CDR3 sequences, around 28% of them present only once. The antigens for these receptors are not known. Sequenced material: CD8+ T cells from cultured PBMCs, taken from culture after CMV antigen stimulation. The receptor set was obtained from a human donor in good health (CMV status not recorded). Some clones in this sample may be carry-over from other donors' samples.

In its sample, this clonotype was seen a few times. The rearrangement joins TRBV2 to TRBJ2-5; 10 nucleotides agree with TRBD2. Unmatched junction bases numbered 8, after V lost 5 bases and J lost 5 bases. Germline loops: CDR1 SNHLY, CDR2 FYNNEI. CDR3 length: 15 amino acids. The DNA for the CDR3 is TGTGCCAGCAGTTTTAGCGGGGGGCTTCTGGAGACCCAGTACTTC. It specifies CASSFSGGLLETQYF.

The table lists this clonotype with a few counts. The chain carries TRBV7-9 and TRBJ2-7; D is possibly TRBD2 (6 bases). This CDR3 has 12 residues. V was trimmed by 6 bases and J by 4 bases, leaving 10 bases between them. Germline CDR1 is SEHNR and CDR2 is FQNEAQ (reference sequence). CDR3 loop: CASRGGVYEQYF. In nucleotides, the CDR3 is TGTGCCAGCAGGGGCGGGGTATACGAGCAGTACTTC.

CDR3 sequence (DNA): TGTGCCAGCAGTTTCCCCAAGAGCAATCAGCCCCAGCATTTT. Translation: CASSFPKSNQPQHF. This chain uses TRBV28 with TRBJ1-5; no reliable D call. Germline V gives CDR1 MDHEN, CDR2 SYDVKM. CDR3 length equals 14 residues. Trimming removed 3 bases at V and 1 base at J, with 7 bases between.

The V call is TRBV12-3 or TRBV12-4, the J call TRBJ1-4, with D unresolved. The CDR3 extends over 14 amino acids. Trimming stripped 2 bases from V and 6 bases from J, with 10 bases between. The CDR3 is CASSLFGVDEKLFF. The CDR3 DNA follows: TGTGCCAGCAGTTTATTTGGAGTAGATGAAAAACTGTTTTTT.

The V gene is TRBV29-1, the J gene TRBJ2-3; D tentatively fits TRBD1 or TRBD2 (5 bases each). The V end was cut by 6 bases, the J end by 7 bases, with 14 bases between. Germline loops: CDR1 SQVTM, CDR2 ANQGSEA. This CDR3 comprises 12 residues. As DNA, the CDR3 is TGCAGCGTCCGCCCCGGGGACCATACGCAGTATTTT. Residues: CSVRPGDHTQYF.

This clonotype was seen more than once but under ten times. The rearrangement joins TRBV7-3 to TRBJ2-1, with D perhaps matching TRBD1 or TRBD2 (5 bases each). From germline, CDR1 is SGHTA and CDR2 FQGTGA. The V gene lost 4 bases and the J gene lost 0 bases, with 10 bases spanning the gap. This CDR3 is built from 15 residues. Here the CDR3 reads CASSWGTGSYNEQFF. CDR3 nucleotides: TGTGCCAGCAGCTGGGGGACGGGCTCCTACAATGAGCAGTTCTTC.

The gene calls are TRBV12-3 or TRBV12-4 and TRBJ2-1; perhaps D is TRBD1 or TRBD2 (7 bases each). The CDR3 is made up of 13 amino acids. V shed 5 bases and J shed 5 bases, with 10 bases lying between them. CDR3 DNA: TGTGCCAGCAGTCAGGGGGGGAACAATGAGCAGTTCTTC. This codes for CASSQGGNNEQFF.

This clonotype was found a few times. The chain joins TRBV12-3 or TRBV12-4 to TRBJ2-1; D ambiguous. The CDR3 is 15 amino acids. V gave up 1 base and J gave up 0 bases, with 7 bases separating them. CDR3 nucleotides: TGTGCCAGCAGTTTAGGGGCCCCCTCCTACAATGAGCAGTTCTTC. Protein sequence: CASSLGAPSYNEQFF.

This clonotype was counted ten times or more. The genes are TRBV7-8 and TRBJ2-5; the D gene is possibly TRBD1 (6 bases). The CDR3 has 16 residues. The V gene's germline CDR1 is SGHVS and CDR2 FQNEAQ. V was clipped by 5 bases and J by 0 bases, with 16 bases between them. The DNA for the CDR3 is TGTGCCAGCAGCCGTAGGACAGATCTGTACCAAGAGACCCAGTACTTC. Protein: CASSRRTDLYQETQYF.

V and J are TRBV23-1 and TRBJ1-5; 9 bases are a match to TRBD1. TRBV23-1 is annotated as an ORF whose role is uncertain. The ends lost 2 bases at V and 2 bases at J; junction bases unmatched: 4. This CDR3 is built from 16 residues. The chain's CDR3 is CASSQRDREGNQPQHF. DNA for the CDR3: TGCGCCAGCAGTCAAAGGGACAGGGAAGGCAATCAGCCCCAGCATTTT.

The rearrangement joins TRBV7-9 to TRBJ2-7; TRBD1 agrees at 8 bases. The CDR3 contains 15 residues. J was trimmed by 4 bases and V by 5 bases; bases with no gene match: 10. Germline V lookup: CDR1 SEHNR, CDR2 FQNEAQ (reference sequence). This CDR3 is CASSQGQGALYEQYF. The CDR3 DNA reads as TGTGCCAGCAGCCAAGGACAGGGAGCCCTTTACGAGCAGTACTTC.

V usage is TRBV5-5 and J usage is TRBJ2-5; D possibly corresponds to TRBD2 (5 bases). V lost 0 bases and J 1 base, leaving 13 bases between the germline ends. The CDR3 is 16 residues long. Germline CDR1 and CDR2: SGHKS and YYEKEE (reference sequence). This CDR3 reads CASSLAGAVIQETQYF. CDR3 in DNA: TGTGCCAGCAGCTTGGCCGGAGCGGTGATCCAAGAGACCCAGTACTTC.

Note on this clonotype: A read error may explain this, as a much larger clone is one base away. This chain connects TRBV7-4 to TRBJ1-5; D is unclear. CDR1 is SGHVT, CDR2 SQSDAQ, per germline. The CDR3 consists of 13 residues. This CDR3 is CASSLDVNRPQHF. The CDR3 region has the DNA TGTGCCAGCAGCTTAGATGTCAATCGGCCCCAGCATTTT.

The CDR3 region is CASSLNWGTYGPYEQYF. The CDR3 nucleotides read TGTGCCAGCAGTTTAAACTGGGGGACTTATGGTCCCTACGAGCAGTACTTC. This chain joins TRBV27 and TRBJ2-7, with a tentative D call TRBD2 (6 bases). There are 17 residues in the CDR3. With 2 bases removed from V and 2 bases from J, the gap between germline ends came to 19 bases. CDR1 and CDR2 (germline): MNHEY, SMNVEV (reference sequence).

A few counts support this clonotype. The CDR3 region has the DNA TGTGCCAGCAGTGCCGACAGGCGCAGTTCCTATAATTCACCCCTCCACTTT. Protein: CASSADRRSSYNSPLHF. The V and J genes are TRBV27 and TRBJ1-6, with D perhaps TRBD1 (6 bases). CDR1 is MNHEY, CDR2 SMNVEV, per germline (reference sequence). CDR3 size: 17 residues. V lost 5 bases, J lost 1 base, and 15 bases lay in between.

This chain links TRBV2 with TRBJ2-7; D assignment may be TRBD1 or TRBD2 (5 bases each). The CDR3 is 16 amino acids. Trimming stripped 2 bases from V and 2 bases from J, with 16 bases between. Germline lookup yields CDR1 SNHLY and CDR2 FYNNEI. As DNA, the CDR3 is TGTGCCAGCAGTGAATTAAGAGGGGTAACTACCTACGAGCAGTACTTC. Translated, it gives CASSELRGVTTYEQYF.

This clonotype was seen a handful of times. The CDR3 protein is CATSRLTGGRDTQYF. The CDR3 DNA reads TGTGCCACCAGCAGATTAACAGGGGGAAGAGATACGCAGTATTTT. V and J are TRBV15 and TRBJ2-3; TRBD1 matches at 8 bases. The CDR3 loop spans 15 amino acids. Per the germline V gene, CDR1 is LNHNV and CDR2 is YYDKDF (reference sequence). V was pared by 2 bases and J by 5 bases, with 6 bases of the junction left unmatched.

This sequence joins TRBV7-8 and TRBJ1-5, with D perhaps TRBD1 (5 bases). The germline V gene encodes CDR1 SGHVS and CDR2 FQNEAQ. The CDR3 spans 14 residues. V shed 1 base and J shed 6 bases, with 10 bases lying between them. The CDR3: CASSLEGVIQPQHF. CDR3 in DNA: TGTGCCAGCAGCTTAGAAGGGGTCATTCAGCCCCAGCATTTT.

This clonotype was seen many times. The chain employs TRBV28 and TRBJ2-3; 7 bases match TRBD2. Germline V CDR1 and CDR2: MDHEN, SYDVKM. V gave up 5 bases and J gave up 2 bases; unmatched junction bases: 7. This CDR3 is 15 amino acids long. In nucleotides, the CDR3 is TGTGCCAGCAGTCCCGGGGGGTGGGACACAGATACGCAGTATTTT. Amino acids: CASSPGGWDTDTQYF.

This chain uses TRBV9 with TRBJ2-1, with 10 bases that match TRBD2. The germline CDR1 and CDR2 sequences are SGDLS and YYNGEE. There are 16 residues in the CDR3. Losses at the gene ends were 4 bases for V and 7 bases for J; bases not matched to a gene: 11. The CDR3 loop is CASSPRSAGGHNEQFF. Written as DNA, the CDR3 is TGTGCCAGCAGCCCCCGTTCAGCGGGGGGGCATAATGAGCAGTTCTTC.

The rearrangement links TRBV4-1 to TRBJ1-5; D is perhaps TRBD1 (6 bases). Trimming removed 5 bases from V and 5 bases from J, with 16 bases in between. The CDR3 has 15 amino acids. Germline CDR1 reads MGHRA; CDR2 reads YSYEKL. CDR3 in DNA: TGCGCCAGCAGCGTAGGGGGGGGAGGTGATCAGCCCCAGCATTTT. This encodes CASSVGGGGDQPQHF.

In DNA, the CDR3 is TGTGCCAGCAGTGAACCCCGGGGGGGCCCGTTTGACGAGACCCAGTACTTC. Its protein is CASSEPRGGPFDETQYF. V is TRBV2 and J is TRBJ2-5; 8 bases match TRBD2. Germline values: CDR1 SNHLY, CDR2 FYNNEI. After removal of 2 bases from V and 5 bases from J, the junction contained 13 bases not matched to a gene. CDR3 length: 17 amino acids.

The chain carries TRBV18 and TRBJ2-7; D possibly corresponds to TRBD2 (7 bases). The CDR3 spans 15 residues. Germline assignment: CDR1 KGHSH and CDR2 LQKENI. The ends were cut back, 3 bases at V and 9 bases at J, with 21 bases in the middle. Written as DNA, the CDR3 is TGTGCCAGCTCACCCGACGTAGGGGGGGGCTTGGTGCAGTACTTC. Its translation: CASSPDVGGGLVQYF.

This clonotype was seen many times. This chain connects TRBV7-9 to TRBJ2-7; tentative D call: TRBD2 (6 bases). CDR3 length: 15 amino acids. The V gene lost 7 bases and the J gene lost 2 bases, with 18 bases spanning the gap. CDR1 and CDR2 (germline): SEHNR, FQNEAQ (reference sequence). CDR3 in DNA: TGTGCCAGCAAGGAGGGCGTAGGCTCTCCCTACGAGCAGTACTTC. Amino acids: CASKEGVGSPYEQYF. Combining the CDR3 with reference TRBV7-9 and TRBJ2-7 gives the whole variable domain DTGVSQNPRHKITKRGQNVTFRCDPISEHNRLYWYRQTLGQGPEFLTYFQNEAQLEKSRLLSDRFSAERPKGSFSTLEIQRTEQGDSAMYLCASKEGVGSPYEQYFGPGTRLTVT.

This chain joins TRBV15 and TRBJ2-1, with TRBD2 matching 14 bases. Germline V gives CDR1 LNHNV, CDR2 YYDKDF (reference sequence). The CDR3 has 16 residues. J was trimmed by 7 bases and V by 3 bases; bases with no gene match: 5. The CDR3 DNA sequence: TGTGCCACCAGCAGGGGACTAGCGGGGGCTTCGAATGAGCAGTTCTTC. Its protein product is CATSRGLAGASNEQFF.

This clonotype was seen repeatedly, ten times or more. The CDR3 nucleotides read TGTGCCAGCAGTCTCGCAACTTTGAACACTGAAGCTTTCTTT. Encoded protein: CASSLATLNTEAFF. The chain joins TRBV12-3 or TRBV12-4 to TRBJ1-1; unclear D gene. V lost 5 bases and J 0 bases, leaving 10 bases between the germline ends. This CDR3 has 14 residues.